This TCR beta chain derives from a study of T-cell reconstitution after alpha-beta-depleted transplantation in children. Preparation of the TCRbeta library used unique molecular identifiers. TCRdb reprocessed the PCR reads via MiXCR and lists one record per CDR3 protein. The top ten clones hold roughly 7% of a sample with about 29,000 distinct CDR3 sequences, roughly 6% of them seen once. This CDR3 is built from 19 residues. The sample in question was PBMCs, mostly from graft donor cells, obtained 180 days after TCRalphabeta/CD19-depleted stem cell transplant. The chain recombines TRBV3-2 with TRBJ2-1; the D segment call TRBD2 is taken from the table without a DNA check. TRBV3-2 is reported as a pseudogene. The TCR was taken from a male patient under 18 who had a stem cell transplant for acute myeloid leukemia, so the T cells may come from the graft donor. CDR3 sequence reads: CASCKEVPCTLKAYNEQFF. The CDR3 bases are TGTGCCTCCTGCAAGGAGGTCCCCTGCACACTCAAGGCCTACAATGAGCAGTTCTTC.